Sequencing of this T cell receptor beta chain was carried out in a study of Ad26.COV2.S vaccination and SARS-CoV-2 variants. TCRdb's table, derived via immunoSEQ multiplex PCR, lists solely in-frame clones and lacks some. This sample has roughly 700,000 clones, with roughly nine tenths found just once. This sample's treatment: 19 received Ad26.COV2.S at low or high dose, single or two shots; a few received placebo; per-sample allocation not given. Sample collection was performed on day 63 after the first vaccine or placebo injection. The source is a person aged 18-65 years who received the Ad26.COV2.S COVID-19 vaccine or a placebo. Specimen: peripheral blood, collected in a trial of Ad26.COV2.S vaccine versus placebo.

CDR3 DNA: TGTGCCAGCAGCTTAGTGGTCAGCCTCACAGATACGCAGTATTTT. It codes for CASSLVVSLTDTQYF. This chain uses TRBV7-9 with TRBJ2-3; D gene ambiguous. This CDR3 has 15 amino acids. V lost 1 base, J lost 2 bases, and 10 bases lay in between. The germline V gene has CDR1 SEHNR and CDR2 FQNEAQ (reference sequence). The full variable domain, rest sourced from reference TRBV7-9 and TRBJ2-3, is DTGVSQNPRHKITKRGQNVTFRCDPISEHNRLYWYRQTLGQGPEFLTYFQNEAQLEKSRLLSDRFSAERPKGSFSTLEIQRTEQGDSAMYLCASSLVVSLTDTQYFGPGTRLTVL.